This T cell receptor beta chain appears in the sequencing data of a study of shared T cell receptors in the human thymus. The data were produced by immunoSEQ multiplex PCR, yet TCRdb's version contains in-frame clones alone and is incomplete. The data hold 700,000 or so clones, with approximately 85% observed a single time. V lost 1 base to trimming and J lost 2 bases; unmatched junction nucleotides: 16. The CDR3 length is 19 residues. Germline CDR1 and CDR2: MNHEY and SMNVEV (reference sequence). These same records also appear under a second study, on human thymus T cells. That work states: The source of the thymus tissue was resections taken during corrective heart surgery. Apparent skewing of V and J gene usage characterized both thymic and blood repertoires. Related studies found that unrelated individuals share highly overlapping thymic repertoires.

The sequence derives from a girl less than two years old with a congenital heart defect. This chain uses TRBV27 with TRBJ1-2; 7 bases map to TRBD1. The sample consisted of thymocytes. CDR3 in amino acids: CASSLFPDRSPLGNYGYTF. The CDR3 DNA reads as TGTGCCAGCAGTTTATTTCCGGACAGGTCCCCTCTCGGAAACTATGGCTACACCTTC.